Listed below are T cell receptor beta chains from one sample, sequenced in a study of blood T cells in healthy people across ages. Each CDR3 protein is one row after TCRdb ran MiXCR on the 5' RACE reads. The sample lists approximately 850,000 distinct CDR3 sequences; roughly 60% were seen once. The sequenced material came from blood. The receptors stem from a man aged 30-40 years in good health. Both conserved end residues are part of each CDR3. Only part of the rows carry a size: once, few, many, or a class if the clone is expanded.

J gene | CDR3 length | clone size | V gene | CDR3 protein
NA | 14 | few | TRBV20-1 | CSVRGDREIYEQYF
TRBJ2-7 | 19 | NA | TRBV6-2/TRBV6-3 | CASSYRLSSGAHSSYEQYF
TRBJ1-2 | 14 | once | TRBV28 | CASSPIQNLYGYTF
TRBJ2-5 | 16 | NA | TRBV19 | CASSPSVGTTVETQYF
TRBJ2-7 | 15 | NA | TRBV6-2/TRBV6-3 | CASSYSGTATYEQYF
TRBJ2-1 | 13 | once | TRBV18 | CASSPPKKRGEFF
TRBJ2-4 | 13 | NA | TRBV14 | CASSPHGGREQYF
TRBJ2-7 | 13 | NA | TRBV24-1 | CATAEGGTYEQYF
NA | 15 | NA | TRBV27 | CASRTQTSGTYEQYF
TRBJ2-6 | 19 | NA | TRBV7-2 | CASSLALSILLSGANVLTF
TRBJ1-4 | 16 | NA | TRBV6-6 | CASSLHDRGANEKLFF
NA | 15 | NA | TRBV4-1 | CASSQDLAGPYEQYF
TRBJ1-2 | 16 | few | TRBV20-1 | CSARVPIGTVNPGYTF
TRBJ2-7 | 14 | few | TRBV12-3/TRBV12-4 | CASRRDRDYYEQYF
TRBJ1-2 | 15 | NA | TRBV7-9 | CASSLAPGRNYGYTF
TRBJ2-7 | 15 | NA | TRBV3-1 | CASSHLSGSSYEQYF
TRBJ2-5 | 11 | few | TRBV20-1 | CSATYQETQYF
TRBJ2-7 | 12 | NA | TRBV6-2/TRBV6-3 | CASRDASYEQYF
TRBJ2-7 | 16 | few | TRBV6-6 | CASSYSEQRGGYEQYF
TRBJ2-1 | 10 | NA | TRBV29-1 | CSGGVIEQFF
TRBJ2-7 | 15 | NA | TRBV9 | CASSASGDRSYEQYF
TRBJ2-1 | 17 | NA | TRBV15 | CATSREKGGGGNNEQFF
TRBJ2-1 | 17 | NA | TRBV29-1 | CSVEEPGGGRRYNEQFF
TRBJ2-5 | 16 | NA | TRBV6-6 | CASSYFSGRAPETQYF
TRBJ2-7 | 15 | NA | TRBV7-2 | CASSLYSGSSYEQYF
NA | 14 | NA | TRBV29-1 | CSVRTEYSFVEQYF
TRBJ2-7 | 17 | few | TRBV7-2 | CASSLGAGTGGSYEQYF
TRBJ1-1 | 15 | NA | TRBV12-3/TRBV12-4 | CASSLATGGNTEAFF
TRBJ2-3 | 15 | few | TRBV4-2 | CASSQERGGPDTQYF
TRBJ2-3 | 16 | NA | TRBV4-2 | CASSQVGREGTDTQYF
TRBJ2-1 | 14 | NA | TRBV20-1 | CSVMTGSGANEQFF
TRBJ1-6 | 15 | NA | TRBV20-1 | CSARVAGREGSPLHF
TRBJ2-7 | 15 | NA | TRBV5-1 | CASSLDSRSDAEQYF
TRBJ1-2 | 13 | NA | TRBV10-3 | CAISAGGAYGYTF
TRBJ2-7 | 16 | NA | TRBV6-6 | CASSFWGSSVLAEQYF
TRBJ1-3 | 15 | NA | TRBV20-1 | CSAIRAVASGNTIYF
TRBJ2-1 | 13 | NA | TRBV28 | CASTGTWDNEQFF
TRBJ2-5 | 15 | few | TRBV20-1 | CSARGRPGREETQYF
TRBJ2-7 | 12 | NA | TRBV29-1 | CSVRDNSYEQYF
TRBJ2-5 | 11 | NA | TRBV6-1 | CASSEAEKQYF
TRBJ1-1 | 15 | NA | TRBV7-9 | CASSLAYDVTAEAFF
TRBJ1-5 | 14 | few | TRBV7-2 | CASSSGQGAGPQHF